These T cell receptor beta chains were read from a single sample in a study of T-cell reconstitution after alpha-beta-depleted transplantation in children. TCRdb independently ran MiXCR on the PCR reads; one entry per CDR3 protein. The sample has roughly 70,000 distinct CDR3 sequences, roughly 5% seen once. The sample here was PBMCs, mostly from graft donor cells, taken 180 days after TCRalphabeta/CD19-depleted stem cell transplant. These receptors came from a boy in the first two years of life who had a stem cell transplant for acute myeloid leukemia, so the T cells may come from the graft donor. Both conserved end residues are part of each CDR3. Fields, in order: D gene, J gene, clone size, V gene, CDR3 protein, CDR3 DNA. A D gene is named only where the DNA matches it firmly. Only part of the rows carry a size: once, few, many, or a class if the clone is expanded.

>.|TRBJ1-6|many|TRBV12-3/TRBV12-4
CASSRDSTSPLHF
TGTGCCAGCAGTCGGGATTCTACTTCACCCCTCCACTTT
>.|TRBJ1-1|many|TRBV3-1
CASSQAGDTEAFF
TGTGCCAGCAGCCAAGCGGGGGACACTGAAGCTTTCTTT
>TRBD2|TRBJ2-1|many|TRBV20-1
CSARGVAGFEQFF
TGCAGTGCTAGAGGGGTAGCGGGGTTTGAGCAGTTCTTC
>TRBD2|TRBJ2-3|many|TRBV7-2
CASSLGGGLDTQYF
TGTGCCAGCAGCTTGGGCGGGGGGTTGGATACGCAGTATTTT
>TRBD2|TRBJ2-5|many|TRBV5-1
CASSLERGAIQETQYF
TGCGCCAGCAGCTTGGAGCGGGGGGCCATCCAAGAGACCCAGTACTTC
>.|TRBJ2-1|many|TRBV12-3/TRBV12-4
CASSLSRGEGEQFF
TGTGCCAGCAGTTTGTCCAGGGGGGAGGGTGAGCAGTTCTTC
>TRBD1|TRBJ2-7|many|TRBV5-1
CASSSGTGPYEQYF
TGCGCCAGCAGCTCCGGGACAGGGCCCTACGAGCAGTACTTC
>TRBD1|TRBJ1-2|many|TRBV12-3/TRBV12-4
CASSRTGGSYGYTF
TGTGCCAGCAGCCGGACAGGGGGTAGCTATGGCTACACCTTC
>TRBD1|TRBJ1-6|many|TRBV5-5
CASSPDRGHSPLHF
TGTGCCAGCAGCCCCGACAGGGGACATTCACCCCTCCACTTT
>TRBD1|TRBJ1-2|many|TRBV7-2
CASSLGGQSYGYTF
TGTGCCAGCAGCTTAGGGGGACAGTCGTATGGCTACACCTTC
>.|TRBJ1-5|many|TRBV29-1
CSVAMDSEVNQPQHF
TGCAGCGTCGCTATGGACTCAGAGGTCAATCAGCCCCAGCATTTT
>.|TRBJ2-3|many|TRBV12-3/TRBV12-4
CASSRLSGRGTQYF
TGTGCCAGCAGTCGCCTCTCAGGGAGGGGGACGCAGTATTTT
>.|TRBJ1-1|many|TRBV19
CASSIWVEGTEAFF
TGTGCCAGTAGTATCTGGGTGGAAGGCACTGAAGCTTTCTTT
>.|TRBJ1-4|many|TRBV12-3/TRBV12-4
CASSPQVQTNEKLFF
TGTGCCAGCAGTCCACAGGTTCAAACTAATGAAAAACTGTTTTTT
>.|TRBJ1-2|many|TRBV13
CASSLRGLQRNYGYTF
TGTGCCAGCAGCCTCAGGGGACTACAAAGGAACTATGGCTACACCTTC
>TRBD1|TRBJ1-5|many|TRBV20-1
CSVLDYRGQGQPQHF
TGCAGTGTCCTCGACTACAGGGGGCAGGGACAGCCCCAGCATTTT
>.|TRBJ2-1|many|TRBV7-8
CASSPTNNEQFF
TGTGCCAGCAGCCCTACAAACAATGAGCAGTTCTTC
>TRBD1|TRBJ1-4|many|TRBV5-8
CASSAHRGSATNEKLFF
TGTGCCAGCAGCGCACACAGGGGGTCTGCAACTAATGAAAAACTGTTTTTT
>.|TRBJ1-2|many|TRBV2
CASGGGEDGYTF
TGTGCCAGCGGAGGGGGGGAGGATGGCTACACCTTC
>.|TRBJ2-3|many|TRBV15
CATSRGPSGLSVTDTQYF
TGTGCCACCAGCAGAGGACCCTCAGGGCTTTCTGTCACAGATACGCAGTATTTT
>TRBD2|TRBJ2-3|many|TRBV12-3/TRBV12-4
CASSLVAGGPPDTQYF
TGTGCCAGCAGTTTGGTGGCGGGGGGCCCCCCAGATACGCAGTATTTT
>.|TRBJ1-1|many|TRBV29-1
CSVARDRNTEAFF
TGCAGCGTTGCTAGAGACAGGAACACTGAAGCTTTCTTT
>TRBD1|TRBJ2-2|many|TRBV5-1
CASSPGQGATGELFF
TGCGCCAGCAGCCCGGGACAGGGGGCGACCGGGGAGCTGTTTTTT
>.|TRBJ1-3|many|TRBV5-1
CASSLTGQIRNTIYF
TGCGCCAGCAGCTTGACCGGACAGATAAGAAACACCATATATTTT
>.|TRBJ2-2|many|TRBV19
CATMGWENTGELFF
TGTGCCACCATGGGATGGGAGAACACCGGGGAGCTGTTTTTT
>.|TRBJ1-1|once|TRBV5-4
CASSPGGGTEAFF
TGTGCCAGCAGCCCGGGAGGGGGCACTGAAGCTTTCTTT
>TRBD1|TRBJ1-4|many|TRBV6-5
CASSYWTGGEEKLFF
TGTGCCAGCAGTTACTGGACAGGGGGTGAAGAAAAACTGTTTTTT
>.|TRBJ2-4|few|TRBV6-2/TRBV6-3
CASRPSVVAGIFPLAKNIQYF
TGTGCCAGCAGACCGTCGGTCGTGGCAGGGATCTTCCCCCTAGCCAAAAACATTCAGTACTTC
>TRBD1|TRBJ1-3|many|TRBV12-3/TRBV12-4
CASSFGDSPGNTIYF
TGTGCCAGCAGTTTTGGGGACAGCCCTGGAAACACCATATATTTT
>TRBD1|TRBJ1-3|once|TRBV2
CAFSLGQAVTVSGNTIYF
TGTGCCTTCAGTCTTGGACAGGCCGTGACTGTCTCTGGAAACACCATATATTTT
>.|TRBJ2-6|many|TRBV25-1
CASSELGSGANVLTF
TGTGCCAGCAGTGAATTAGGGTCTGGGGCCAACGTCCTGACTTTC
>.|TRBJ2-1|many|TRBV4-3
CASSQVYFAPTYNEQFF
TGCGCCAGCAGCCAAGTATACTTCGCCCCAACCTACAATGAGCAGTTCTTC
>.|TRBJ2-5|few|TRBV11-2
CASSPSNQETQYF
TGTGCCAGCAGCCCATCCAATCAAGAGACCCAGTACTTC
>.|TRBJ2-7|many|TRBV12-3/TRBV12-4
CASSLGVFPYEQYF
TGTGCCAGCAGTTTAGGGGTCTTCCCCTACGAGCAGTACTTC
>TRBD1|TRBJ2-3|many|TRBV12-3/TRBV12-4
CASSFGQGPDTQYF
TGTGCCAGCAGTTTTGGACAGGGCCCAGATACGCAGTATTTT
>.|TRBJ2-1|many|TRBV27
CASSFLGQRSYNEQFF
TGTGCCAGCAGTTTCCTTGGACAACGCTCCTACAATGAGCAGTTCTTC
>.|TRBJ2-3|many|TRBV7-6
CASSLFRDTQYF
TGTGCCAGCAGCTTGTTTCGAGATACGCAGTATTTT
>TRBD1|TRBJ2-6|many|TRBV29-1
CSVVTGAAGANVLTF
TGCAGCGTTGTGACAGGGGCAGCCGGGGCCAACGTCCTGACTTTC
>.|TRBJ1-1|many|TRBV12-3/TRBV12-4
CASSFGDPPVDTEAFF
TGTGCCAGCAGTTTCGGCGACCCGCCAGTGGACACTGAAGCTTTCTTT
>.|TRBJ1-4|.|TRBV18
CASSPQQGLGEKLFF
TGTGCCAGCTCACCACAACAAGGATTGGGGGAAAAACTGTTTTTT
>TRBD1|TRBJ1-2|few|TRBV12-3/TRBV12-4
CASSPTRTGEGYTF
TGTGCCAGCAGTCCCACCCGGACAGGGGAAGGCTACACCTTC
>.|TRBJ1-2|many|TRBV12-3/TRBV12-4
CASSLGQVTNYGYTF
TGTGCCAGCAGTTTAGGACAGGTTACCAACTATGGCTACACCTTC
>TRBD1|TRBJ1-2|many|TRBV20-1
CTRDRGSYGYTF
TGCACCCGGGACAGGGGTTCCTATGGCTACACCTTC
>TRBD1|TRBJ2-1|many|TRBV7-2
CASSLTSGQVYYNEQFF
TGTGCCAGCAGCTTAACGTCCGGACAGGTCTACTACAATGAGCAGTTCTTC
>.|TRBJ2-2|many|TRBV30
CAHTITVTGELFF
TGTGCCCATACCATAACAGTAACCGGGGAGCTGTTTTTT
>.|TRBJ2-3|many|TRBV4-3
CASSPGYTQYF
TGCGCCAGCAGCCCAGGATATACGCAGTATTTT
>.|TRBJ1-2|many|TRBV5-5
CASSSGQLYGYTF
TGTGCCAGCAGCTCCGGGCAGCTCTATGGCTACACCTTC
>.|TRBJ2-1|many|TRBV7-6
CASSLARRNREFF
TGTGCCAGCAGCTTAGCGCGCCGGAATAGAGAGTTCTTC
>.|TRBJ1-5|many|TRBV7-2
CASSLGRVSNQPQHF
TGTGCCAGCAGCTTAGGTCGGGTTAGCAATCAGCCCCAGCATTTT
>TRBD2|TRBJ2-2|many|TRBV7-2
CASSFSGGVTGELFF
TGTGCCAGCAGTTTTAGCGGGGGGGTCACCGGGGAGCTGTTTTTT